Following are 14 T cell receptor beta chains from one sample sequenced in a study of blood T cells in healthy people across ages. A J-beta primer mix and a sample-barcoded 5' primer were used in a second PCR of roughly 6 to 11 cycles. TCRdb analysed the 5' RACE reads with MiXCR anew, one entry per CDR3 protein. This sample has approximately 800,000 distinct CDR3 sequences, with about half found just once. The specimen sequenced was blood. These receptors were taken from a man at least 80 years old in good health.

The V and J genes are TRBV5-1 and TRBJ2-1; D tentatively reads TRBD1 or TRBD2 (5 bases each). Germline CDR1 SGHRS, CDR2 YFSETQ. The CDR3 runs to 15 residues. Trimming took off 7 bases at V and 4 bases at J, with 18 bases between the two ends. The CDR3 DNA is TGCGCCAGCTCGGTCTCCGGGACCCAATACAATGAGCAGTTCTTC. Its protein product is CASSVSGTQYNEQFF.

Worth noting for this clonotype: A junction boundary mismatches the germline segment, possibly from a read error. V and J are TRBV7-2 and TRBJ1-2; 7 bases align to TRBD1. The germline CDR1 and CDR2 sequences are SGHTA and FQGNSA. This CDR3 region has 15 residues. Written as DNA, the CDR3 is TGTGCCAGCAGCGCCCAGACAGGGATAAACTATGACTACACCTTC. This sequence encodes CASSAQTGINYDYTF.

The chain uses TRBV20-1 and TRBJ1-1, with a possible D match to TRBD1 (6 bases). Between the trimmed V and J ends, which lost 6 bases and 0 bases, there was a span of 11 bases. From germline, CDR1 is DFQATT and CDR2 SNEGSKA (reference sequence). The CDR3 has 13 residues. CDR3 sequence reads: CSAGTPMNTEAFF. CDR3 DNA: TGCAGTGCGGGGACACCGATGAACACTGAAGCTTTCTTT.

This chain connects TRBV24-1 to TRBJ1-5; no reliable D call. CDR1 and CDR2 (germline): KGHDR, SFDVKD. Deletions cut 7 bases from V and 9 bases from J, with 15 bases between. This CDR3 is built from 13 residues. In nucleotides, the CDR3 is TGTGCCACCAGAGACGGACGGACGGGGCCCCAGCATTTT. It codes for CATRDGRTGPQHF.

In its sample, this clonotype was seen many times. The J gene is TRBJ1-5, the V gene TRBV29-1, with D hard to call. CDR3 length equals 15 residues. Germline CDR1 is SQVTM and CDR2 is ANQGSEA. Trimming removed 6 bases at V and 2 bases at J, with 17 bases between. The CDR3 coding sequence is TGCAGCGTAAAAGCCCGAGGCACAGGCAATCAGCCCCAGCATTTT. This sequence encodes CSVKARGTGNQPQHF.

This clonotype was observed a handful of times. The V call is TRBV6-5, the J call TRBJ2-7, with D unresolved. The germline gives CDR1 MNHEY, CDR2 SVGAGI. There are 14 residues in the CDR3. The V end was cut by 4 bases, the J end by 3 bases, with 13 bases between. CDR3 sequence: CASSLSAARYEQYF. In nucleotides, the CDR3 is TGTGCCAGCAGTTTGTCTGCAGCACGCTACGAGCAGTACTTC.

V usage is TRBV28 and J usage is TRBJ2-7, with no clear D. In germline, CDR1 is MDHEN, CDR2 SYDVKM. V shed 3 bases and J shed 3 bases, with 9 bases lying between them. The CDR3 length is 13 residues. The CDR3 spells CASSFLGYYEQYF. The DNA for the CDR3 is TGTGCCAGCAGTTTTCTAGGGTACTACGAGCAGTACTTC.

The genes are TRBV3-1 and TRBJ2-1; D remains ambiguous. The J call may be in error: the DNA end matches TRBJ2-7 better. Germline V gene lookup returns CDR1 LGHDT and CDR2 YNNKEL (reference sequence). This CDR3 spans 14 amino acids. The CDR3 region has the DNA TGTGCCAGCAGCCAGGACCGTTCCTACAATGAGCAGTACTTC. Protein product: CASSQDRSYNEQYF.

Details on this clonotype: A much larger clone lies one base from this, so it may be a read error. The chain is built from TRBV7-2 and TRBJ2-5; D not certain. The last part of the DNA fits TRBJ2-7 better; the J call may be wrong. CDR3 length equals 12 residues. The V gene's germline CDR1 is SGHTA and CDR2 FQGNSA. CDR3 in DNA: TGTGCCAGCAGCCCGACCGCTTGCGAGCAGTACTTC. It yields the protein CASSPTACEQYF.

This clonotype occurred a few times. This chain joins TRBV6-6 and TRBJ2-4; the match to TRBD1 covers 10 bases. From germline, CDR1 is MNHNY and CDR2 SVGAGI (reference sequence). V trimming: 6 bases; J trimming: 13 bases; junction bases outside the gene matches: 12. The CDR3 contains 14 residues. The CDR3 sequence is CASSPGQGLGEQYF. CDR3 nucleotide sequence: TGTGCCAGCAGCCCGGGACAGGGGTTGGGGGAGCAGTACTTC.

This clonotype has at least ten counts. V usage is TRBV12-3 or TRBV12-4 and J usage is TRBJ2-3; possible D gene TRBD1, 6 bases. The CDR3 has 16 residues. Trimming stripped 8 bases from V and 4 bases from J, with 22 bases between. The CDR3 coding sequence is TGTGCCAGCGGGACATCGGCTAGGCACATCCCAGATACGCAGTATTTT. It translates to CASGTSARHIPDTQYF.

The genes are TRBV5-6 and TRBJ1-3; D uncertain. Looked up from germline, CDR1 is SGHDT and CDR2 is YYEEEE. The CDR3 spans 14 residues. V was shortened by 0 bases and J by 3 bases, with 7 bases between the two germline ends. The CDR3 DNA is TGTGCCAGCAGCTTGGGGGAGAGTGGAAACACCATATATTTT. Translated: CASSLGESGNTIYF.

This clonotype has more than one count but fewer than ten. The V gene is TRBV7-2, the J gene TRBJ2-3; the match to TRBD2 covers 8 bases. The CDR3 has 14 residues. Trimming removed 8 bases from V and 1 base from J; junction bases left unmatched: 5. The germline V gene has CDR1 SGHTA and CDR2 FQGNSA. The CDR3 DNA reads as TGTGCCAGCCGCTCGGGGGGGGGCACAGATACGCAGTATTTT. Translating gives CASRSGGGTDTQYF.

The rearrangement uses TRBV5-1 and TRBJ2-3; perhaps TRBD1 as D (6 bases). Looked up from germline, CDR1 is SGHRS and CDR2 is YFSETQ. This CDR3 region has 14 residues. V was pared by 4 bases and J by 5 bases, with 14 bases between. The CDR3 nucleotides are TGCGCCAGCAGCCCGCAATCCAGGGGAGATACGCAGTATTTT. Residues: CASSPQSRGDTQYF.